Following are 20 T cell receptor beta chains from one sample sequenced in a study of cytomegalovirus exposure and HLA in healthy donors. Amplification used 60 Vbeta primers and 13 Jbeta primers. Clones were sequenced by immunoSEQ multiplex PCR, and TCRdb holds only the in-frame ones, with some missing. The sample includes about 170,000 clones, roughly 80% of them seen just once. The sample taken for sequencing was PBMCs. The receptors here all came from a female donor in good health and CMV-seronegative.

The CDR3 sequence: CASSYSTGQGSYEQYF. The CDR3, as DNA: TGTGCCAGCAGTTACTCGACGGGACAGGGATCCTACGAGCAGTACTTC. This chain joins TRBV6-6 and TRBJ2-7, with 9 bases aligning to TRBD1. The CDR3 is 16 amino acids. J gave up 1 base and V 0 bases, and 4 bases lay outside the gene matches. Germline lookup yields CDR1 MNHNY and CDR2 SVGAGI (reference sequence).

The chain combines TRBV28 with TRBJ2-7; 7 nucleotides line up with TRBD1. Germline V CDR1 and CDR2: MDHEN, SYDVKM. The CDR3 totals 13 residues. With 5 bases clipped from V and 3 bases from J, the junction kept 4 bases outside the gene matches. CDR3 nucleotides: TGTGCCAGCAGTGAACAGGGGATCTACGAGCAGTACTTC. Translating it yields CASSEQGIYEQYF.

The chain uses TRBV9 and TRBJ2-3, with a tentative D call TRBD1 (5 bases). Germline values: CDR1 SGDLS, CDR2 YYNGEE. This CDR3 contains 14 residues. Between the trimmed V and J ends, which lost 7 bases and 1 base, there was a span of 13 bases. CDR3 in DNA: TGTGCCAGCCGAGAAGACAGTCGCACAGATACGCAGTATTTT. Its protein is CASREDSRTDTQYF.

The chain has TRBV7-3 and TRBJ2-1, with 9 bases lining up with TRBD2. V lost 1 base and J lost 8; bases outside the gene matches: 9. Germline lookup yields CDR1 SGHTA and CDR2 FQGTGA. This CDR3 region has 16 residues. The CDR3 coding sequence is TGTGCCAGCAGCTTAAGAACTAGCGGGCTGGGGGATGAGCAGTTCTTC. Protein: CASSLRTSGLGDEQFF.

The chain carries TRBV28 and TRBJ1-5, with 8 bases that match TRBD1. CDR3 length equals 15 residues. Unmatched junction bases numbered 12, after V lost 8 bases and J lost 6 bases. Germline CDR1 is MDHEN and CDR2 is SYDVKM. CDR3 bases: TGTGCCAGCGACCGCCAGGGGGCGAAGAGTCAGCCCCAGCATTTT. Its translation: CASDRQGAKSQPQHF.

This chain links TRBV28 with TRBJ1-2, with TRBD1 matching over 9 bases. The ends lost 8 bases at V and 4 bases at J; junction bases unmatched: 11. Germline V gene data show CDR1 as MDHEN and CDR2 as SYDVKM. The CDR3 extends over 15 amino acids. For the CDR3, the DNA is TGTGCCAGCGGACCTTCGGGACAGGGAAGCTATGGCTACACCTTC. This gives the protein CASGPSGQGSYGYTF.

The chain carries TRBV7-2 and TRBJ1-6; 7 positions match TRBD1. Germline trimming cut 6 bases from V and 5 bases from J; bases unmatched to any gene: 10. Germline-derived CDR1 and CDR2 are SGHTA and FQGNSA. The CDR3 runs to 16 residues. CDR3 region: CASRKSTGVDNSPLHF. CDR3 coding DNA: TGTGCCAGCAGGAAATCCACAGGGGTGGATAATTCACCCCTCCACTTT.

The chain combines TRBV5-1 with TRBJ1-1; D gene uncertain. The CDR3 spans 16 residues. V was clipped by 0 bases and J by 0 bases, with 12 bases between them. Germline V gene lookup returns CDR1 SGHRS and CDR2 YFSETQ. The DNA of the CDR3 is TGCGCCAGCAGCTTGGCTGAGCCACTGATGAACACTGAAGCTTTCTTT. Its protein is CASSLAEPLMNTEAFF. Supplemented by reference TRBV5-1 and TRBJ1-1, the full variable domain reads KAGVTQTPRYLIKTRGQQVTLSCSPISGHRSVSWYQQTPGQGLQFLFEYFSETQRNKGNFPGRFSGRQFSNSRSEMNVSTLELGDSALYLCASSLAEPLMNTEAFFGQGTRLTVV.

This clone was detected a few times. The rearrangement links TRBV29-1 to TRBJ1-1; the match to TRBD1 covers 9 bases. V trimming: 5 bases; J trimming: 9 bases; junction bases outside the gene matches: 4. In germline, CDR1 is SQVTM, CDR2 ANQGSEA. There are 11 residues in the CDR3. This CDR3 is CSVRTGDQAFF. For the CDR3, the DNA is TGCAGCGTTCGGACAGGGGATCAAGCTTTCTTT. Together with reference TRBV29-1 and TRBJ1-1, the CDR3 gives the full variable domain: SAVISQKPSRDICQRGTSLTIQCQVDSQVTMMFWYRQQPGQSLTLIATANQGSEATYESGFVIDKFPISRPNLTFSTLTVSNMSPEDSSIYLCSVRTGDQAFFGQGTRLTVV.

The V gene is TRBV5-1, the J gene TRBJ2-5, with TRBD2 identical over 13 bases. Germline-derived CDR1 and CDR2 are SGHRS and YFSETQ. The junction had 7 bases not matched to a gene; V was cut back by 4 bases and J by 1 base. CDR3 length: 17 residues. Here the CDR3 reads CASSQLAGGPTQETQYF. CDR3 nucleotide sequence: TGCGCCAGCAGCCAACTAGCGGGAGGGCCCACCCAAGAGACCCAGTACTTC.

The V and J genes are TRBV19 and TRBJ2-1; no firm D call. Trimming cost V 3 bases and J 9 bases, with 6 bases left between them. Germline V gene sequence: CDR1 LNHDA, CDR2 SQIVND (reference sequence). CDR3 size: 11 residues. The CDR3, as DNA: TGTGCCAGTAGTATGAGTGGTGAGCAGTTCTTC. This codes for CASSMSGEQFF.

The rearrangement links TRBV6-5 to TRBJ1-4, with 10 bases matching TRBD1. Germline V CDR1 and CDR2: MNHEY, SVGAGI. Trimming cost V 6 bases and J 11 bases; bases outside gene matches: 9. This CDR3 region has 14 residues. CDR3 in DNA: TGTGCCAGCAGCCTGGGACAGGGGTTAGAGAAACTGTTTTTT. Translation: CASSLGQGLEKLFF.

The V call is TRBV6-6, the J call TRBJ2-6, with no clear D. The CDR3 loop spans 16 amino acids. V gave up 0 bases and J gave up 3 bases, with 9 bases separating them. Germline V CDR1 and CDR2: MNHNY, SVGAGI (reference sequence). The CDR3: CASSYSLYSGANVLTF. Written as DNA, the CDR3 is TGTGCCAGCAGTTACTCGCTATACAGTGGGGCCAACGTCCTGACTTTC.

The chain is built from TRBV9 and TRBJ1-2; D is perhaps TRBD1 (5 bases). Germline CDR1 is SGDLS and CDR2 is YYNGEE. This CDR3 comprises 15 residues. Trimming cost V 0 bases and J 2 bases, with 11 bases left between them. CDR3 sequence: CASSVDGGANYGYTF. The CDR3 DNA reads as TGTGCCAGCAGCGTAGACGGGGGTGCGAACTATGGCTACACCTTC.

The table lists this clone with a few counts. The gene calls are TRBV5-1 and TRBJ2-2; a possible D gene is TRBD2 (6 bases). Trimming took off 0 bases at V and 4 bases at J, with 10 bases between the two ends. The CDR3 sequence is 15 residues long. Germline V gene sequence: CDR1 SGHRS, CDR2 YFSETQ. CDR3 region: CASSLVSGRTGELFF. The CDR3 DNA reads as TGCGCCAGCAGCTTGGTCAGCGGGCGCACCGGGGAGCTGTTTTTT.

The chain carries TRBV6-6 and TRBJ1-5; tentative D call: TRBD1 (5 bases). Trimming cost V 2 bases and J 3 bases, with 8 bases left between them. The CDR3 is made up of 14 amino acids. CDR1 is MNHNY and CDR2 is SVGAGI in the germline V gene (reference sequence). CDR3 region: CASSYGAPNQPQHF. The CDR3 DNA sequence: TGTGCCAGCAGTTACGGGGCCCCCAATCAGCCCCAGCATTTT.

Written as DNA, the CDR3 is TGTGCCAGCAGCTTGGCGGGGATCAGCAACATTCAGTACTTC. Protein: CASSLAGISNIQYF. The chain has TRBV11-2 and TRBJ2-4; TRBD2 might be the D (6 bases). The CDR3 extends over 14 amino acids. V lost 3 bases and J lost 7, with 13 bases in between. Germline-derived CDR1 and CDR2 are SGHAT and FQNNGV.

The gene calls are TRBV13 and TRBJ2-3, with D perhaps TRBD2 (6 bases). Germline CDR1 is PRHDT and CDR2 is FYEKMQ (reference sequence). CDR3 length: 16 amino acids. V dropped 6 bases and J dropped 3 bases, with 19 bases sitting between them. CDR3 sequence (DNA): TGTGCCAGCAGAGAGACCGGGACTGCCTATACAGATACGCAGTATTTT. It is translated as CASRETGTAYTDTQYF.

This clone was counted once. This chain joins TRBV19 and TRBJ2-2; 9 nucleotides line up with TRBD2. Germline loops: CDR1 LNHDA, CDR2 SQIVND (reference sequence). The junction had 6 bases not matched to a gene; V was cut back by 3 bases and J by 4 bases. The length of the CDR3 is 16 residues. The chain's CDR3 is CASSIDAGGPTGELFF. CDR3 DNA sequence: TGTGCCAGTAGTATCGACGCGGGAGGGCCCACCGGGGAGCTGTTTTTT.

V usage is TRBV11-2 and J usage is TRBJ2-1, with 11 bases that match TRBD2. Per the germline V gene, CDR1 is SGHAT and CDR2 is FQNNGV. The CDR3 is made up of 16 amino acids. Trimming removed 5 bases from V and 4 bases from J; junction bases left unmatched: 7. CDR3 DNA: TGTGCCAGCAGCCCACGACTAGCGGGATTGTACAATGAGCAGTTCTTC. As protein: CASSPRLAGLYNEQFF.